The table lists the clone carrying this T cell receptor beta chain with a few counts. Its specificity is unknown. Via CD45RO/CCR7/CD25/CD127/CD95/CD27, cells of the CD4+ naive, central memory, regulatory and stem cell-like memory subsets were sorted. These data are taken from a study of beta chain features in type 1 diabetes. Study-wide context: The samples had 90 million to 130 million sorted cells examined in all. Overall study results and limits: The naive, central memory and Treg TCRB repertoires showed an apparent similarity that was greater among patients than among healthy donors. Type 1 diabetes patients showed a moderate but significant shortening of TCRB CDR3s in all four CD4+ subsets. VDJ junctions from type 1 diabetes patients carried fewer insertions and larger deletions.

The CDR3 is 13 amino acids. V was trimmed by 3 bases and J by 3 bases, leaving 12 bases between them. CDR1 is GTSNPN, CDR2 SVGIG, per germline (reference sequence). Isolated RNA was reverse transcribed in full, so expressed TCRB transcripts were sequenced. Clones were sequenced by immunoSEQ multiplex PCR, and TCRdb holds only the in-frame ones, with some missing. The profile covers hundreds of thousands of clones, with about an eighth appearing a single time and approximately 0.02% taken by the ten largest. The sequence was collected from a young man with type 1 diabetes. Sample: naive CD4+ T cells from blood. V is TRBV30 and J is TRBJ2-7; D ambiguous. Here the CDR3 reads CAWRRAGFYEQYF. As DNA, the CDR3 is TGTGCCTGGAGAAGGGCCGGGTTCTACGAGCAGTACTTC.